A selection of T cell receptor beta chains follows, all from one sample in a study of blood T cell dynamics during melanoma immunotherapy. Only in-frame clones appear in the TCRdb table, and some are missing; sequencing was by immunoSEQ multiplex PCR. Of around 10,000 clones listed, roughly four fifths are singletons. Sequenced material: blood, taken from a patient treated with checkpoint blockade. These receptors came from a human donor with melanoma. CDR3s include the opening cysteine and the closing phenylalanine or tryptophan. The D gene is left open where the match is weak. Rows give clone size only sometimes, using once, few, many, or a class for an expanded clone.

abundance | j_gene | d_gene | len | v_gene | CDR3nt | CDR3aa
NA | TRBJ2-3 | NA | 14 | TRBV7-3 | TGTGCCAGCAGCTCAGCGGAAGTCTCAGATACGCAGTATTTT | CASSSAEVSDTQYF
NA | TRBJ2-7 | TRBD1 | 11 | TRBV19 | TGTGCCAGAGGGACAGACTACGAGCAGTACTTC | CARGTDYEQYF
NA | TRBJ1-2 | TRBD1 | 14 | TRBV6-6 | TGTGCCAGCAGAAAGTCGACAGGGGGCTATGGCTACACCTTC | CASRKSTGGYGYTF
NA | TRBJ1-5 | NA | 13 | TRBV4-3 | TGCGCCAGCAGCCAAGGTATGGATCAGCCCCAGCATTTT | CASSQGMDQPQHF
once | TRBJ2-3 | TRBD1 | 14 | TRBV5-4 | TGTGCCAGCAGCCGGGACAGGGGAACAGATACGCAGTATTTT | CASSRDRGTDTQYF
NA | TRBJ2-3 | TRBD2 | 18 | TRBV7-6 | TGTGCCAGCAGCACGACTAGCGGGGGGCCCGCTGGCACAGATACGCAGTATTTT | CASSTTSGGPAGTDTQYF
NA | TRBJ2-6 | NA | 16 | TRBV14 | TGTGCCAGCAGCCAAGATCGGGGTTCTGGGGCCAACGTCCTGACTTTC | CASSQDRGSGANVLTF
NA | TRBJ2-5 | TRBD1 | 14 | TRBV7-2 | TGTGCCAGCAGGTTCCAGGGGGCGGGGGAGACCCAGTACTTC | CASRFQGAGETQYF
NA | TRBJ2-7 | TRBD1 | 16 | TRBV6-8 | TGTGCCAGCAGTTACGTGGGACAGGGAATCTCCTACGAGCAGTACTTC | CASSYVGQGISYEQYF
NA | TRBJ2-1 | NA | 14 | TRBV11-2 | TGTGCCAGCAGCCCGGACAGCTTTTACAATGAGCAGTTCTTC | CASSPDSFYNEQFF
NA | TRBJ1-2 | TRBD1 | 13 | TRBV7-2 | TGTGCCAGCAGCCTACTGACAGGGAACGGCTACACCTTC | CASSLLTGNGYTF
NA | TRBJ1-2 | NA | 12 | TRBV5-1 | TGCGCCAGCAGCCCCGACAGGTATGGCTACACCTTC | CASSPDRYGYTF
NA | TRBJ2-5 | NA | 16 | TRBV19 | TGTGCCAGTAGCGATGGAGGGAGGGGGGGCAAAGAGACCCAGTACTTC | CASSDGGRGGKETQYF
NA | TRBJ2-1 | NA | 16 | TRBV28 | TGTGCCAGCAGCACTAGGCTACCGAGCTCCTACAATGAGCAGTTCTTC | CASSTRLPSSYNEQFF
NA | TRBJ1-5 | NA | 13 | TRBV30 | TGTGCCTGGAGTGTAAACTTGGGGCAGCCCCAGCATTTT | CAWSVNLGQPQHF
NA | TRBJ1-1 | NA | 13 | TRBV19 | TGTGCCAGTAGTTTCGACAAGAACACTGAAGCTTTCTTT | CASSFDKNTEAFF
NA | TRBJ2-2 | NA | 16 | TRBV5-8 | TGTGCCAGCAGCTTGGCAGGGACCCCGGTTACCGGGGAGCTGTTTTTT | CASSLAGTPVTGELFF
NA | TRBJ2-5 | NA | 14 | TRBV2 | TGTGCCAGCAGCACAACAAGGGGTGGAGAGACCCAGTACTTC | CASSTTRGGETQYF
NA | TRBJ2-7 | NA | 15 | TRBV4-3 | TGCGCCAGCAGCCAAGGTCGAGGGAGCTCCTACGAGCAGTACTTC | CASSQGRGSSYEQYF
NA | TRBJ2-1 | NA | 16 | TRBV14 | TGTGCCAGCAGCCAGGCTTGGGCGGGTCGAATTGTAGAGCAGTTCTTC | CASSQAWAGRIVEQFF
NA | TRBJ2-7 | TRBD1 | 16 | TRBV7-9 | TGTGCCAGCAGCTTCTTGGGACAGGACTTCTCCTACGAGCAGTACTTC | CASSFLGQDFSYEQYF
NA | TRBJ2-5 | NA | 13 | TRBV19 | TGTGCCAGTAGTATAGGGCCGCGGGAGACCCAGTACTTC | CASSIGPRETQYF
NA | TRBJ2-1 | NA | 11 | TRBV20-1 | TGCAGTGCCATGGGCGGTCATGAGCAGTTCTTC | CSAMGGHEQFF
NA | TRBJ1-6 | TRBD1 | 14 | TRBV2 | TGTGCCAGCAGTACGGGACAGGGGGTTACCGCCCTCCACTTT | CASSTGQGVTALHF
once | TRBJ1-2 | TRBD1 | 16 | TRBV6-1 | TGTGCCAGCAGTGAACGTCCCGGGACAGGGAACTATGGCTACACCTTC | CASSERPGTGNYGYTF
NA | TRBJ2-7 | TRBD1 | 14 | TRBV5-1 | TGCGCCAGCAGCCCAGGGACAGGCTCCTACGAGCAGTACTTC | CASSPGTGSYEQYF
NA | TRBJ2-5 | NA | 16 | TRBV11-3 | TGTGCCAGCAGCTTCCACAGTACCCCAATACAAGAGACCCAGTACTTC | CASSFHSTPIQETQYF
NA | TRBJ1-2 | TRBD1 | 14 | TRBV6-5 | TGTGCCAGCAGTTACTCCGAGGGGGCAAGGGGCTACACCTTC | CASSYSEGARGYTF
NA | TRBJ1-1 | NA | 12 | TRBV18 | TGTGCCAGCTCACCTTTAGGAACTGAAGCTTTCTTT | CASSPLGTEAFF
NA | TRBJ2-3 | NA | 14 | TRBV6-4 | TGTGCCAGCTCTGAGGGCGGGGGCACAGATACGCAGTATTTT | CASSEGGGTDTQYF
NA | TRBJ1-3 | NA | 15 | TRBV6-1 | TGTGCCAGCAGTGTTGAGTTTGGAACTGGAAACACCATATATTTT | CASSVEFGTGNTIYF
once | TRBJ1-5 | NA | 14 | TRBV30 | TGTGCCTGGAGCACCGGGGGGGAGGCTCAGCCCCAGCATTTT | CAWSTGGEAQPQHF
NA | TRBJ1-5 | NA | 15 | TRBV6-5 | TGTGCCAGCAGTTACTCAGGGCTTAGGGGTCAGCCCCAGCATTTT | CASSYSGLRGQPQHF
NA | TRBJ2-7 | TRBD1 | 12 | TRBV7-2 | TGTGCCAGCAGCCGACAGGGCCCCGAGCAGTACTTC | CASSRQGPEQYF